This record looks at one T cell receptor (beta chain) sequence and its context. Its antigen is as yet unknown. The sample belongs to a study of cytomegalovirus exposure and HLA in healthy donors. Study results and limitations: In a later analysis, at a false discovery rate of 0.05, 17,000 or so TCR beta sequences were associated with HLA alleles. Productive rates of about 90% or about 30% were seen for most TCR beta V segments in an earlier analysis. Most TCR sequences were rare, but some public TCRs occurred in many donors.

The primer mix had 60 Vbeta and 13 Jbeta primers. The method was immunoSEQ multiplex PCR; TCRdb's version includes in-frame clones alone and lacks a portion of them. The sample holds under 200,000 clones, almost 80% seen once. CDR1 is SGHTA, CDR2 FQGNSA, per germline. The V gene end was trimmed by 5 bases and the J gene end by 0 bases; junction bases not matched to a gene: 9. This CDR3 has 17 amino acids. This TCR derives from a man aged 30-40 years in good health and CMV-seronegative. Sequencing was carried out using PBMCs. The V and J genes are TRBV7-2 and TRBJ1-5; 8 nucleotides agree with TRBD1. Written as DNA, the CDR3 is TGTGCCAGCAGCATATGGACAGGGCCTAATAGCAATCAGCCCCAGCATTTT. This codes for CASSIWTGPNSNQPQHF.